These 21 T cell receptor beta chains originate from one sample sequenced in a study of identical twins. Each CDR3 protein gets one entry after TCRdb re-called the 5' RACE reads with MiXCR. The table includes some 210,000 distinct CDR3 sequences, around a sixth detected once. These same records also appear under a second study, on T cells expressing NK-cell markers.

The material sequenced was CD8+ T cells sorted from blood. The receptors here all came from a woman between 18 and 30 years old in good health.

This clonotype turned up a few times. The V and J genes are TRBV7-9 and TRBJ1-2; possible D gene TRBD1, 5 bases. The V gene's germline CDR1 is SEHNR and CDR2 FQNEAQ (reference sequence). V shed 4 bases and J shed 5 bases, with 14 bases lying between them. The CDR3 is 14 residues long. CDR3 in DNA: TGTGCCAGCAGCTCCATGGACATCCTATATGGCTACACCTTC. It translates to CASSSMDILYGYTF. The whole variable domain, remainder taken from reference TRBV7-9 and TRBJ1-2, is DTGVSQNPRHKITKRGQNVTFRCDPISEHNRLYWYRQTLGQGPEFLTYFQNEAQLEKSRLLSDRFSAERPKGSFSTLEIQRTEQGDSAMYLCASSSMDILYGYTFGSGTRLTVV.

The chain links TRBV27 to TRBJ2-7, with unresolved D. The V gene's germline CDR1 is MNHEY and CDR2 SMNVEV (reference sequence). This CDR3 spans 15 amino acids. Trimming left V 0 bases short and J 0 bases short, with 9 bases between. The CDR3 DNA sequence: TGTGCCAGCAGTTTATCGCTGGTGCCCTCCTACGAGCAGTACTTC. Its translation: CASSLSLVPSYEQYF.

In this sample, this clonotype turned up many times. CDR3 protein: CASRRGGEQFF. The CDR3 DNA is TGTGCCAGCAGGAGAGGAGGTGAGCAGTTCTTC. V usage is TRBV12-3 or TRBV12-4 and J usage is TRBJ2-1, with D tentatively TRBD2 (5 bases). V was clipped by 6 bases and J by 9 bases, with 9 bases between them. This CDR3 region has 11 residues.

This clonotype has just a few counts. The rearrangement uses TRBV19 and TRBJ1-1; D remains unclear. The CDR3 loop spans 11 amino acids. From germline, CDR1 is LNHDA and CDR2 SQIVND (reference sequence). Trimming shortened V by 6 bases and J by 6 bases, and 8 bases separated the two germline ends. The CDR3 bases are TGTGCCAGTAGGGTCGGACCTGAAGCTTTCTTT. The encoded protein is CASRVGPEAFF. Combining the CDR3 with reference TRBV19 and TRBJ1-1 gives the whole variable domain DGGITQSPKYLFRKEGQNVTLSCEQNLNHDAMYWYRQDPGQGLRLIYYSQIVNDFQKGDIAEGYSVSREKKESFPLTVTSAQKNPTAFYLCASRVGPEAFFGQGTRLTVV.

This chain joins TRBV7-8 and TRBJ1-1; possible D gene TRBD1, 5 bases. The germline V gene encodes CDR1 SGHVS and CDR2 FQNEAQ. Trimming stripped 1 base from V and 0 bases from J, with 9 bases between. There are 15 residues in the CDR3. The CDR3, as DNA: TGTGCCAGCAGCTTAGTTCAGGGAATGAACACTGAAGCTTTCTTT. The encoded protein is CASSLVQGMNTEAFF.

In this sample, this clonotype turned up a few times. The V gene is TRBV3-1, the J gene TRBJ1-6; perhaps TRBD1 as D (6 bases). This CDR3 contains 17 residues. Per the germline V gene, CDR1 is LGHDT and CDR2 is YNNKEL (reference sequence). Trimming stripped 1 base from V and 9 bases from J, with 19 bases between. The CDR3 sequence: CASSQGRMDSKRSPLHF. Here the CDR3 DNA reads TGTGCCAGCAGCCAAGGTAGGATGGACAGTAAGCGTTCACCCCTCCACTTT.

This clonotype appeared a few times. The chain combines TRBV12-3 or TRBV12-4 with TRBJ2-7; D is unclear. CDR3 length: 14 amino acids. The V and J ends lost 6 bases and 3 bases respectively, with 15 bases between them. The CDR3 loop is CASSPRGQFYEQYF. The CDR3 DNA reads TGTGCCAGCAGCCCCCGTGGGCAGTTCTACGAGCAGTACTTC.

This chain uses TRBV29-1 with TRBJ1-1, with TRBD1 matching 7 bases. The CDR3 extends over 11 amino acids. Germline V gives CDR1 SQVTM, CDR2 ANQGSEA. The CDR3 sequence is CSTGVNTEAFF. The CDR3 region has the DNA TGCAGTACAGGGGTCAACACTGAAGCTTTCTTT.

This clonotype was seen more than once but under ten times. V is TRBV6-2 or TRBV6-3 and J is TRBJ2-1; 12 bases align to TRBD2. Germline CDR1 is MNHEY and CDR2 is SVGEGT. V shed 5 bases, J shed 9 bases, and the junction held 8 bases outside the gene matches. This CDR3 contains 15 residues. CDR3 bases: TGTGCCAGCAGTCCCGGGACTAGCGGGTTTAGTGAGCAGTTCTTC. It yields the protein CASSPGTSGFSEQFF.

This chain uses TRBV5-6 with TRBJ2-7; D perhaps matches TRBD1 (5 bases). Trimming removed 4 bases from V and 3 bases from J, with 17 bases in between. CDR3 length: 15 amino acids. Germline-derived CDR1 and CDR2 are SGHDT and YYEEEE. The CDR3 region has the DNA TGTGCCAGCAGCGGTGGGCAGGACATATACTACGAGCAGTACTTC. The encoded protein is CASSGGQDIYYEQYF.

The J gene is TRBJ2-5, the V gene TRBV5-1; perhaps TRBD1 as D (5 bases). The germline CDR1 and CDR2 sequences are SGHRS and YFSETQ. The CDR3 contains 16 residues. V was pared by 0 bases and J by 2 bases, with 14 bases between. This chain's CDR3 is CASSLEAGLRQETQYF. As DNA, the CDR3 is TGCGCCAGCAGCTTGGAGGCAGGGCTTAGGCAAGAGACCCAGTACTTC.

This clonotype was seen many times. The V gene is TRBV12-3 or TRBV12-4, the J gene TRBJ2-3; the match to TRBD2 covers 10 bases. The CDR3 totals 16 residues. The ends lost 4 bases at V and 6 bases at J; junction bases unmatched: 10. CDR3 sequence reads: CASSSVGTSESDTQYF. CDR3 DNA sequence: TGTGCCAGCAGTTCCGTCGGGACTAGCGAATCGGATACGCAGTATTTT.

This clonotype was counted a few times. This chain links TRBV3-1 with TRBJ1-1; 7 bases are shared with TRBD1. CDR1 is LGHDT, CDR2 YNNKEL, per germline (reference sequence). CDR3 size: 16 residues. The V and J ends lost 1 base and 5 bases, in that order; junction bases with no gene match: 10. Written as DNA, the CDR3 is TGTGCCAGCAGCCAAGCCCAAAGGACAGGACGAACTGAAGCTTTCTTT. Translating it yields CASSQAQRTGRTEAFF. Variable domain in full (rest from reference TRBV3-1 and TRBJ1-1): DTAVSQTPKYLVTQMGNDKSIKCEQNLGHDTMYWYKQDSKKFLKIMFSYNNKELIINETVPNRFSPKSPDKAHLNLHINSLELGDSAVYFCASSQAQRTGRTEAFFGQGTRLTVV.

The rearrangement uses TRBV9 and TRBJ1-6, with D tentatively TRBD1 (6 bases). CDR1 is SGDLS and CDR2 is YYNGEE in the germline V gene. V was trimmed by 0 bases and J by 4 bases, leaving 8 bases between them. The CDR3 contains 15 residues. The CDR3 coding sequence is TGTGCCAGCAGCGTAGAGGACAGTTATAATTCACCCCTCCACTTT. The encoded protein is CASSVEDSYNSPLHF.

V usage is TRBV9 and J usage is TRBJ1-2; D gene uncertain. Trimming left V 0 bases short and J 2 bases short, with 17 bases between. The CDR3 is made up of 17 amino acids. Germline-derived CDR1 and CDR2 are SGDLS and YYNGEE. In DNA, the CDR3 is TGTGCCAGCAGCGTAGAGGGTTGGGTGGCCCCCAACTATGGCTACACCTTC. Its protein is CASSVEGWVAPNYGYTF. Variable domain in full (rest from reference TRBV9 and TRBJ1-2): DSGVTQTPKHLITATGQRVTLRCSPRSGDLSVYWYQQSLDQGLQFLIQYYNGEERAKGNILERFSAQQFPDLHSELNLSSLELGDSALYFCASSVEGWVAPNYGYTFGSGTRLTVV.

This clonotype was counted between two and nine times. CDR3 protein: CASRAGVGLYEQYF. The DNA of the CDR3 is TGTGCCAGCAGAGCCGGGGTGGGGCTCTACGAGCAGTACTTC. V gene TRBV27 combines with J gene TRBJ2-7; D could derive from TRBD1 or TRBD2 (5 bases each). The CDR3 consists of 14 residues. V dropped 6 bases and J dropped 3 bases, with 15 bases sitting between them. Germline CDR1 is MNHEY and CDR2 is SMNVEV (reference sequence).

The chain couples TRBV7-6 to TRBJ2-1; the match to TRBD1 covers 7 bases. CDR1 and CDR2 (germline): SGHVS, FNYEAQ. The CDR3 spans 14 residues. J lost 7 bases, V lost 3 bases, and 6 bases had no gene match. The CDR3 sequence is CASSFGTAVNEQFF. The CDR3 DNA follows: TGTGCCAGCAGCTTCGGGACAGCCGTAAATGAGCAGTTCTTC.

The rearrangement links TRBV9 to TRBJ2-3; the match to TRBD2 covers 8 bases. CDR1 and CDR2 (germline): SGDLS, YYNGEE. V gave up 0 bases and J gave up 4 bases; unmatched junction bases: 4. The CDR3 has 15 amino acids. CDR3 region: CASSVGAGGPDTQYF. The CDR3 DNA is TGTGCCAGCAGCGTAGGGGCGGGAGGACCAGATACGCAGTATTTT.

The chain is built from TRBV9 and TRBJ2-7; D is undetermined. CDR1 is SGDLS, CDR2 YYNGEE, per germline. This CDR3 is 15 amino acids long. Trimming shortened V by 0 bases and J by 0 bases, and 10 bases separated the two germline ends. CDR3 loop: CASSVGQHNSYEQYF. DNA for the CDR3: TGTGCCAGCAGCGTAGGCCAGCACAACTCCTACGAGCAGTACTTC. The full variable domain, in which reference TRBV9 and TRBJ2-7 provide the parts outside the CDR3, is DSGVTQTPKHLITATGQRVTLRCSPRSGDLSVYWYQQSLDQGLQFLIQYYNGEERAKGNILERFSAQQFPDLHSELNLSSLELGDSALYFCASSVGQHNSYEQYFGPGTRLTVT.

Only a few counts were recorded for this clonotype. This chain uses TRBV2 with TRBJ2-3, with D possibly matching TRBD2 (5 bases). Germline V lookup: CDR1 SNHLY, CDR2 FYNNEI. V was cut by 6 bases and J by 2 bases, with 15 bases left in between. This CDR3 is built from 15 residues. DNA for the CDR3: TGTGCCAGCAGCTCCGAGGGCGGACCCACAGATACGCAGTATTTT. Residues: CASSSEGGPTDTQYF.

V gene TRBV6-1 combines with J gene TRBJ2-3, with 8 bases lining up with TRBD2. This CDR3 has 16 residues. CDR1 is MNHNS, CDR2 SASEGT, per germline. V lost 1 base to trimming and J lost 4 bases; unmatched junction nucleotides: 7. The CDR3 DNA reads as TGTGCCAGCAGTGAAGTAGCGGGGTCGGGGCCAGATACGCAGTATTTT. Protein: CASSEVAGSGPDTQYF.